The subject of this entry is one T cell receptor (beta chain). What it binds is not known. The sample belongs to a study of cytomegalovirus exposure and HLA in healthy donors. General observations from the study: Only CMV serostatus was available as immune exposure information. Across HLA loci, a later analysis found differing TCR association rates, with DRB1 most and HLA-C fewest.

A multiplex PCR was run with 60 Vbeta primers and 13 Jbeta primers. Here immunoSEQ multiplex PCR was the method, and the copy in TCRdb shows in-frame clones only, minus some. The sample lists roughly 220,000 clones; roughly 80% were seen once. In germline, CDR1 is LNHNV, CDR2 YYDKDF (reference sequence). Unmatched junction bases numbered 7, after V lost 6 bases and J lost 0 bases. The length of the CDR3 is 15 residues. The clonotype was recovered from a man in his thirties or forties in good health and CMV-seronegative. Input material: PBMCs. This sequence joins TRBV15 and TRBJ2-5; 7 bases are a match to TRBD1. The CDR3 loop is CATRVGGGYQETQYF. CDR3 nucleotide sequence: TGTGCCACCAGGGTAGGGGGCGGGTACCAAGAGACCCAGTACTTC.